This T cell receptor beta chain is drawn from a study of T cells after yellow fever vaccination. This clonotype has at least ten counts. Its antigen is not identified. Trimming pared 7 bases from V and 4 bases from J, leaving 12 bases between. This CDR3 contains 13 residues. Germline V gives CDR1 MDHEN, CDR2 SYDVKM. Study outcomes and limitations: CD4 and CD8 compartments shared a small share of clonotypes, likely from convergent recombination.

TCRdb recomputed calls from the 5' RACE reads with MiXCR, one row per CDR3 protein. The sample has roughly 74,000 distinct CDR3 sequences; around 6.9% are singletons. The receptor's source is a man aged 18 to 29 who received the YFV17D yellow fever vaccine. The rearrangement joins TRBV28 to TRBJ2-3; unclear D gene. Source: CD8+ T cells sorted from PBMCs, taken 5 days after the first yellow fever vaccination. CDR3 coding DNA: TGTGCCAGCACCCCCCGTCGGCCAGATACGCAGTATTTT. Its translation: CASTPRRPDTQYF.